The present TCR beta chain was sequenced within a study of blood T cell repertoires in COVID-19. Study at large: Material from acute and convalescent COVID-19 was sourced from the United States, Italy and Spain. Sources were T cells, B-cell-depleted T cells, or PBMCs; the material itself was cDNA or gDNA.

As handled by the study authors: Using reference gene primer amplification, nucleated cell counts were estimated. This table comes from immunoSEQ multiplex PCR, and its TCRdb copy is limited to in-frame clones, with some not included. The V and J calls and clone size are taken from that table; D and trimming were inferred from the DNA. The sample records fewer than 200,000 clones, about nine tenths being singletons. The TCR comes from a woman between 50 and 59 years old with acute or convalescent COVID-19. The specimen was peripheral blood.

The CDR3 DNA reads as TGTGCCAGTAGACCCAGGGCGGACTCTGGAAACACCATATATTTT. Its translation: CASRPRADSGNTIYF. This chain joins TRBV19 and TRBJ1-3, with D maybe TRBD1 (5 bases). V was cut by 6 bases and J by 0 bases, with 12 bases left in between. This CDR3 is built from 15 residues. Germline V lookup: CDR1 LNHDA, CDR2 SQIVND (reference sequence). Together with reference TRBV19 and TRBJ1-3, the CDR3 gives the full variable domain: DGGITQSPKYLFRKEGQNVTLSCEQNLNHDAMYWYRQDPGQGLRLIYYSQIVNDFQKGDIAEGYSVSREKKESFPLTVTSAQKNPTAFYLCASRPRADSGNTIYFGEGSWLTVV.